Listed below are T cell receptor beta chains from one sample, sequenced in a study of cytomegalovirus exposure and HLA in healthy donors. The repertoire was sequenced with immunoSEQ multiplex PCR; TCRdb's copy has only in-frame clones and lacks some. This sample has under 250,000 clones; about 72% occur once, and the top ten carry 3.5% to 4%. The sequencing sample was made of PBMCs. The receptors derive from a male donor in good health and CMV-seronegative. The CDR3 runs from the conserved cysteine through the conserved F or W. The D gene is left open where the match is weak. The listing skips clone size in some rows; elsewhere it reads once, few, many or a size class.

v_gene: TRBV5-1
j_gene: TRBJ2-1
d_gene: TRBD2
abundance: NA
CDR3aa: CASSWGPGLADNEQFF
CDR3nt: TGCGCCAGCAGCTGGGGTCCGGGACTAGCGGACAATGAGCAGTTCTTC

v_gene: TRBV25-1
j_gene: TRBJ2-7
d_gene: NA
abundance: NA
CDR3aa: CASRRGSFYEQYF
CDR3nt: TGTGCCAGCAGGAGGGGGTCGTTCTACGAGCAGTACTTC

v_gene: TRBV4-1
j_gene: TRBJ2-7
d_gene: TRBD1
abundance: once
CDR3aa: CASSPGQGQDEQYF
CDR3nt: TGCGCCAGCAGCCCCGGTCAAGGACAGGACGAGCAGTACTTC

v_gene: TRBV19
j_gene: TRBJ2-2
d_gene: TRBD2
abundance: once
CDR3aa: CASSRGLAGGLSTGELFF
CDR3nt: TGTGCCAGTAGTCGAGGACTAGCGGGAGGGCTAAGCACCGGGGAGCTGTTTTTT

v_gene: TRBV7-3
j_gene: TRBJ2-1
d_gene: TRBD2
abundance: NA
CDR3aa: CASSLSRGGLAGDGNEQFF
CDR3nt: TGTGCCAGCAGCTTAAGCCGCGGGGGACTAGCGGGAGACGGAAATGAGCAGTTCTTC

v_gene: TRBV29-1
j_gene: TRBJ2-5
d_gene: TRBD1
abundance: NA
CDR3aa: CSVTGVGSQETQYF
CDR3nt: TGCAGCGTTACAGGGGTGGGAAGCCAAGAGACCCAGTACTTC

v_gene: TRBV7-2
j_gene: TRBJ2-2
d_gene: TRBD1
abundance: NA
CDR3aa: CASRDRGPSMGGELFF
CDR3nt: TGTGCCAGCAGGGACAGGGGACCTTCAATGGGCGGGGAGCTGTTTTTT

v_gene: TRBV28
j_gene: TRBJ1-5
d_gene: NA
abundance: NA
CDR3aa: CASTSVTVRNQPQHF
CDR3nt: TGTGCCAGCACCTCCGTGACAGTCCGCAATCAGCCCCAGCATTTT

v_gene: TRBV18
j_gene: TRBJ1-4
d_gene: NA
abundance: NA
CDR3aa: CASSAGPWEKLFF
CDR3nt: TGTGCCAGCTCCGCGGGCCCATGGGAAAAACTGTTTTTT

v_gene: TRBV29-1
j_gene: TRBJ2-1
d_gene: NA
abundance: NA
CDR3aa: CSVFREGQPNEQFF
CDR3nt: TGCAGCGTTTTCCGGGAGGGACAGCCCAATGAGCAGTTCTTC

v_gene: TRBV25-1
j_gene: TRBJ1-6
d_gene: NA
abundance: NA
CDR3aa: CASSAPPSSYNSPLHF
CDR3nt: TGTGCCAGCAGTGCCCCCCCGAGCTCCTATAATTCACCCCTCCACTTT

v_gene: TRBV7-6
j_gene: TRBJ2-2
d_gene: TRBD2
abundance: NA
CDR3aa: CASSIDTGLAVTGELFF
CDR3nt: TGTGCCAGCAGCATCGATACGGGACTAGCGGTAACCGGGGAGCTGTTTTTT

v_gene: TRBV5-4
j_gene: TRBJ2-1
d_gene: TRBD2
abundance: NA
CDR3aa: CASSGGGRSNEQFF
CDR3nt: TGTGCCAGCAGCGGGGGGGGACGTAGCAATGAGCAGTTCTTC

v_gene: TRBV5-1
j_gene: TRBJ2-7
d_gene: TRBD2
abundance: NA
CDR3aa: CASSLEVAGEFEQYF
CDR3nt: TGCGCCAGCAGCTTGGAGGTAGCGGGAGAATTTGAGCAGTACTTC

v_gene: TRBV7-9
j_gene: TRBJ2-7
d_gene: TRBD1
abundance: NA
CDR3aa: CASSGGDRDPPYEQYF
CDR3nt: TGTGCCAGCAGCGGGGGGGACAGGGACCCTCCCTACGAGCAGTACTTC

v_gene: TRBV6-5
j_gene: TRBJ2-7
d_gene: NA
abundance: few
CDR3aa: CASSYSTDSYEQYF
CDR3nt: TGTGCCAGCAGTTACTCGACAGACTCCTACGAGCAGTACTTC

v_gene: TRBV5-1
j_gene: TRBJ2-6
d_gene: NA
abundance: once
CDR3aa: CASSLTDSGANVLTF
CDR3nt: TGCGCCAGCAGCTTGACAGACTCTGGGGCCAACGTCCTGACTTTC

v_gene: TRBV7-8
j_gene: TRBJ2-7
d_gene: TRBD2
abundance: NA
CDR3aa: CASSLELAGSGEQYF
CDR3nt: TGTGCCAGCAGCTTAGAGCTAGCGGGGTCGGGGGAGCAGTACTTC

v_gene: TRBV5-1
j_gene: TRBJ2-1
d_gene: NA
abundance: NA
CDR3aa: CASSRWASSYNEQFF
CDR3nt: TGCGCCAGCAGTCGGTGGGCCTCGTCATACAATGAGCAGTTCTTC

v_gene: TRBV19
j_gene: TRBJ2-5
d_gene: TRBD1
abundance: NA
CDR3aa: CASRFGTGQETQYF
CDR3nt: TGTGCCAGTAGATTTGGGACAGGACAAGAGACCCAGTACTTC

v_gene: TRBV19
j_gene: TRBJ2-1
d_gene: TRBD1
abundance: NA
CDR3aa: CASSIRTGGNEQFF
CDR3nt: TGTGCCAGTAGTATCCGGACAGGGGGTAATGAGCAGTTCTTC

v_gene: TRBV5-4
j_gene: TRBJ2-1
d_gene: TRBD2
abundance: NA
CDR3aa: CASSRLGSGSNNEQFF
CDR3nt: TGTGCCAGCAGCCGCTTGGGAAGCGGGAGTAATAATGAGCAGTTCTTC

v_gene: TRBV7-6
j_gene: TRBJ2-2
d_gene: NA
abundance: NA
CDR3aa: CASSDNPGELFF
CDR3nt: TGTGCCAGCAGCGACAACCCCGGGGAGCTGTTTTTT

v_gene: TRBV2
j_gene: TRBJ2-1
d_gene: NA
abundance: NA
CDR3aa: CASTGDGLSYNEQFF
CDR3nt: TGTGCCAGCACGGGGGACGGTCTCTCCTACAATGAGCAGTTCTTC